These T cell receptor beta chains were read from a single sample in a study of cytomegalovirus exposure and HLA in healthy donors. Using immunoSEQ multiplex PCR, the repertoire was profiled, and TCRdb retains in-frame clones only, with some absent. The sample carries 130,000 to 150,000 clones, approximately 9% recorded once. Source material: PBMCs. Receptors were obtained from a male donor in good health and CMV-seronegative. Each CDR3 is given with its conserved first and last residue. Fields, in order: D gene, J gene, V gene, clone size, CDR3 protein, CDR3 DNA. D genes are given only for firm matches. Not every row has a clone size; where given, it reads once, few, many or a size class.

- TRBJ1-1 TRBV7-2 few CASSLAAGNTEAFF TGTGCCAGCAGCCTGGCGGCGGGGAACACTGAAGCTTTCTTT
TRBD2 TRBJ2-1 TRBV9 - CAGPSTSGYNEQFF TGTGCCGGACCCTCGACTAGCGGCTACAATGAGCAGTTCTTC
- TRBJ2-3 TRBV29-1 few CSVEDLAGSTDTQYF TGCAGCGTTGAAGATCTGGCGGGCAGCACAGATACGCAGTATTTT
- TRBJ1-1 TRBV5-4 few CASSEQGYTEAFF TGTGCCAGCAGCGAACAGGGTTACACTGAAGCTTTCTTT
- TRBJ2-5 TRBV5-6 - CASSGGNSEETQYF TGTGCCAGCAGCGGAGGGAATAGCGAAGAGACCCAGTACTTC
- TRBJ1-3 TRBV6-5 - CASTSGGSSGNTIYF TGTGCCAGCACTTCGGGGGGCTCCTCTGGAAACACCATATATTTT
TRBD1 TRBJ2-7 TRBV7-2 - CASSQASRTGDEQYF TGTGCCAGCAGCCAGGCATCCCGTACAGGGGACGAGCAGTACTTC
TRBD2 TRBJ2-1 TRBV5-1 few CASIAGTSSYNEQFF TGCGCCAGCATAGCCGGGACTAGCTCCTACAATGAGCAGTTCTTC
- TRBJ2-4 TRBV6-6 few CASTLWGEEFIQYF TGTGCCAGCACCCTCTGGGGGGAGGAATTTATTCAGTACTTC
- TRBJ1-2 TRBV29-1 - CSVGTPGEDTF TGCAGCGTGGGGACGCCCGGGGAGGACACCTTC
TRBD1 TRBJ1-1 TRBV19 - CASRWTGGEGEAFF TGTGCCAGTAGGTGGACAGGGGGCGAGGGTGAAGCTTTCTTT
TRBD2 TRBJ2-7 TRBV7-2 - CASSPIWGGSNYEQYF TGTGCCAGCAGCCCCATCTGGGGCGGGAGTAACTACGAGCAGTACTTC
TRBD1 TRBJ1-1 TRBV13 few CASSRDREEPEAFF TGTGCCAGCAGCCGGGACAGGGAAGAGCCTGAAGCTTTCTTT
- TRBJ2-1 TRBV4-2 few CASSQDLPRYNEQFF TGTGCCAGCAGCCAAGATCTCCCGCGGTACAATGAGCAGTTCTTC
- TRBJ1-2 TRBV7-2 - CASSSYTGGYYGYTF TGTGCCAGCAGCTCCTACACCGGCGGATACTATGGCTACACCTTC
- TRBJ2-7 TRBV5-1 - CASTSQGENEQYF TGCGCCAGCACATCGCAGGGTGAAAACGAGCAGTACTTC
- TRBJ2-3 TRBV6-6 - CASSSGSGQYF TGTGCCAGCAGTTCGGGTAGCGGGCAGTATTTT
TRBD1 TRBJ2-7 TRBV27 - CASSPRDRGEQYF TGTGCCAGCAGTCCACGGGACAGGGGCGAGCAGTACTTC
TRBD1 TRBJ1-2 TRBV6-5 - CASSYSSPGQGYGYTF TGTGCCAGCAGTTACTCAAGTCCGGGACAGGGCTATGGCTACACCTTC
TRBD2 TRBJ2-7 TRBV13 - CASNPEREAYEQYF TGTGCCAGCAACCCCGAGCGGGAAGCCTACGAGCAGTACTTC
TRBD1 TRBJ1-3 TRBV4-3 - CASSQGDRGSGNTIYF TGCGCCAGCAGCCAGGGAGACAGGGGATCTGGAAACACCATATATTTT
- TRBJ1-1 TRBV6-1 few CASSLDEVGSTEAFF TGTGCCAGCAGTTTGGACGAGGTAGGGAGCACTGAAGCTTTCTTT
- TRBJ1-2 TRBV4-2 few CASSRGEADYGYTF TGTGCCAGCAGCCGGGGGGAAGCGGACTATGGCTACACCTTC
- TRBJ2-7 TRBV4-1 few CASSQEATVPLYF TGCGCCAGCAGCCAAGAGGCGACAGTACCCTTGTACTTC
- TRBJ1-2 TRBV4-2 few CASSQDTGSNYGYTF TGTGCCAGCAGCCAAGATACAGGGTCAAATTATGGCTACACCTTC
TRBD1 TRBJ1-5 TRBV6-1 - CASSVTGGDQPQHF TGTGCCAGCAGTGTAACAGGGGGCGATCAGCCCCAGCATTTT
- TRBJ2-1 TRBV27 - CASSSSRGSYNEQFF TGTGCCAGCAGTTCCTCCAGGGGCTCCTACAATGAGCAGTTCTTC
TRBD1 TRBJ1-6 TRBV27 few CASTQGGGGNSPLHF TGTGCCAGCACACAAGGAGGGGGCGGGAATTCACCCCTCCACTTT
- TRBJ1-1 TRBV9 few CASRSYDTYTEAFF TGTGCCAGCAGGTCCTACGACACCTACACTGAAGCTTTCTTT
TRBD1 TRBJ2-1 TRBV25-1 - CASTWGVPGQGSYNEQFF TGTGCCAGCACCTGGGGGGTACCGGGACAGGGTTCCTACAATGAGCAGTTCTTC
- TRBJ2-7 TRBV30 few CAWSELYEQYF TGTGCCTGGAGTGAACTCTACGAGCAGTACTTC
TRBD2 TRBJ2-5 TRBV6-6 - CASSPGLAGETQYF TGTGCCAGCAGTCCGGGACTAGCGGGGGAGACCCAGTACTTC
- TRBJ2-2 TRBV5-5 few CASSITTTNTGELFF TGTGCCAGCAGCATTACTACCACGAACACCGGGGAGCTGTTTTTT